Below are 14 T cell receptor beta chains sequenced from a single sample in a study of T cell responses to AZD1222 COVID-19 vaccine. Clones were read by immunoSEQ multiplex PCR, and TCRdb kept only the in-frame ones, dropping some. The sample lists 75,000 to 100,000 clones, roughly 85% occurring once. This material consisted of peripheral blood, taken on day 0 of AZD1222 vaccination. All receptors derive from an adult in good health.

This chain connects TRBV2 to TRBJ2-3; possibly TRBD2 for D (5 bases). CDR1 and CDR2 (germline): SNHLY, FYNNEI. The CDR3 length is 12 residues. Trimming took 1 base from V and 14 from J, leaving 13 bases between them. The CDR3 here is CASSEGESGGYF. The CDR3 bases are TGTGCCAGCAGTGAAGGAGAATCTGGAGGGTATTTT.

CDR3 sequence reads: CASSQGLRSYQPQHF. The CDR3 nucleotides read TGTGCCAGCAGCCAGGGCCTGCGGAGCTATCAGCCCCAGCATTTT. The chain links TRBV6-2 or TRBV6-3 to TRBJ1-5; D possibly corresponds to TRBD1 (5 bases). This CDR3 has 15 amino acids. CDR1 and CDR2 (germline): MNHEY, SVGEGT. The V gene lost 6 bases and the J gene lost 5 bases, with 17 bases spanning the gap.

This clone came up once. This chain joins TRBV5-5 and TRBJ1-3; D gene ambiguous. The CDR3 length is 17 residues. V dropped 2 bases and J dropped 0 bases, with 15 bases sitting between them. In germline, CDR1 is SGHKS, CDR2 YYEKEE (reference sequence). This CDR3 is CASSFPMLGRSGNTIYF. In DNA, the CDR3 is TGTGCCAGCAGCTTTCCAATGTTGGGCCGCTCTGGAAACACCATATATTTT.

CDR3 sequence reads: CASSRPSGDGSGNTIYF. CDR3 bases: TGCGCCAGCAGCCGACCCTCGGGGGACGGGTCTGGAAACACCATATATTTT. V is TRBV5-1 and J is TRBJ1-3; the D gene is possibly TRBD1 (5 bases). Germline V CDR1 and CDR2: SGHRS, YFSETQ. With 4 bases removed from V and 1 base from J, the gap between germline ends came to 18 bases. This CDR3 is 17 amino acids long. Combining the CDR3 with reference TRBV5-1 and TRBJ1-3 gives the whole variable domain KAGVTQTPRYLIKTRGQQVTLSCSPISGHRSVSWYQQTPGQGLQFLFEYFSETQRNKGNFPGRFSGRQFSNSRSEMNVSTLELGDSALYLCASSRPSGDGSGNTIYFGEGSWLTVV.

This sequence joins TRBV27 and TRBJ2-7; the D is unclear. The CDR3 consists of 13 residues. Germline V gene data show CDR1 as MNHEY and CDR2 as SMNVEV (reference sequence). The V end was cut by 2 bases, the J end by 7 bases, with 12 bases between. DNA for the CDR3: TGTGCCAGCAGTTTAGGGCCAAAAAGGGAGCAGTACTTC. Its translation is CASSLGPKREQYF.

This clone was observed a single time. V gene TRBV4-2 combines with J gene TRBJ1-2; no firm D call. This CDR3 contains 13 residues. Deletions cut 1 base from V and 8 bases from J, with 11 bases between. Per the germline V gene, CDR1 is LGHNA and CDR2 is YNFKEQ. As DNA, the CDR3 is TGTGCCAGCAGCCAAGTAGGCAGTTCGGGCTACACCTTC. Its protein is CASSQVGSSGYTF.

This chain connects TRBV6-6 to TRBJ2-4; 7 positions agree with TRBD1. V shed 1 base, J shed 8 bases, and the junction held 8 bases outside the gene matches. CDR3 length: 15 residues. Per the germline V gene, CDR1 is MNHNY and CDR2 is SVGAGI (reference sequence). Written as DNA, the CDR3 is TGTGCCAGCAGTTACTTTCCGACAGGGCGGGACATTCAGTACTTC. It yields the protein CASSYFPTGRDIQYF.

This chain joins TRBV29-1 and TRBJ2-7, with a possible D match to TRBD1 (6 bases). V lost 7 bases to trimming and J lost 0 bases, with 13 bases between them. This CDR3 has 13 residues. Germline CDR1 SQVTM, CDR2 ANQGSEA. This CDR3 is CSALRQDSYEQYF. The CDR3 nucleotides read TGCAGCGCGCTCCGACAGGACTCCTACGAGCAGTACTTC.

J is TRBJ2-2 and V is TRBV5-1; no clear D gene. This CDR3 contains 13 residues. V was cut by 0 bases and J by 6 bases, with 6 bases left in between. Germline CDR1 is SGHRS and CDR2 is YFSETQ. DNA for the CDR3: TGCGCCAGCAGCTTGGGCAGGCCCGGGGAGCTGTTTTTT. Translating gives CASSLGRPGELFF.

The chain couples TRBV30 to TRBJ2-3; 13 nucleotides line up with TRBD2. V was clipped by 6 bases and J by 0 bases; unmatched bases: 15. The CDR3 has 19 residues. Germline CDR1 is GTSNPN and CDR2 is SVGIG (reference sequence). CDR3 residues: CACRRTSGGPKSSTDTQYF. As DNA, the CDR3 is TGTGCCTGCCGGCGGACTAGCGGGGGCCCGAAATCTAGCACAGATACGCAGTATTTT.

The chain carries TRBV6-5 and TRBJ2-3; D gene ambiguous. CDR3 length equals 13 residues. The V gene lost 0 bases and the J gene lost 4 bases, with 5 bases spanning the gap. Germline CDR1 and CDR2: MNHEY and SVGAGI. The CDR3 DNA sequence: TGTGCCAGCAGTTACTCGAACGCAGATACGCAGTATTTT. It is translated as CASSYSNADTQYF.

A few counts support this clone. The chain couples TRBV19 to TRBJ2-3; D is possibly TRBD1 (7 bases). V shed 9 bases and J shed 6 bases, with 16 bases lying between them. The CDR3 runs to 13 residues. The germline V gene has CDR1 LNHDA and CDR2 SQIVND (reference sequence). The CDR3, as DNA: TGTGCCAGCCACAGGGGAGGCTGGGATACGCAGTATTTT. Its translation: CASHRGGWDTQYF.

The rearrangement links TRBV30 to TRBJ2-7; 8 bases agree with TRBD1. CDR3 length: 15 amino acids. V shed 3 bases, J shed 3 bases, and the junction held 10 bases outside the gene matches. The germline gives CDR1 GTSNPN, CDR2 SVGIG (reference sequence). The CDR3 sequence is CAWSPGQGGFYEQYF. For the CDR3, the DNA is TGTGCCTGGAGCCCCGGACAGGGAGGATTCTACGAGCAGTACTTC.

The chain carries TRBV7-8 and TRBJ2-6; possible D gene TRBD2, 5 bases. Trimming stripped 2 bases from V and 0 bases from J, with 11 bases between. In germline, CDR1 is SGHVS, CDR2 FQNEAQ. The CDR3 is 17 residues long. CDR3 residues: CASSLRGVDSGANVLTF. The CDR3 nucleotides are TGTGCCAGCAGCTTACGGGGAGTAGACTCTGGGGCCAACGTCCTGACTTTC.